The rows below give T cell receptor beta chains drawn from one sample of a study of T cells after yellow fever vaccination. TCRdb processed the 5' RACE reads anew with MiXCR; each CDR3 protein has one entry. This sample carries approximately 31,000 distinct CDR3 sequences, about 10% of them seen once, and the ten largest clones take roughly an eighth. The starting material was PBMCs, either bulk or a sorted T-cell subset (CD4+, CD8+, memory, or dextramer-sorted; not recorded which), obtained around 15 days after the first yellow fever vaccination. Every receptor here comes from a man aged 18 to 29 who received the YFV17D yellow fever vaccine. Both conserved end residues are part of each CDR3. A D gene is named only where the DNA matches it firmly. Clone size is stated in some rows and not others, as once, few, many or a class when expanded.

d_call	v_call	clone_size	j_call	cdr3_aa	cdr3_nt
.	TRBV15	many	TRBJ1-4	CATSRTVNEKLFF	TGTGCCACCAGCAGAACCGTTAATGAAAAACTGTTTTTT
TRBD2	TRBV5-1	many	TRBJ2-5	CASSPGGTEETQYF	TGCGCCAGCAGCCCGGGGGGAACGGAAGAGACCCAGTACTTC
.	TRBV10-2	many	TRBJ1-5	CASSDTNSNQPQHF	TGCGCCAGCAGTGACACCAACAGCAATCAGCCCCAGCATTTT
.	TRBV20-1	many	TRBJ2-1	CSASPETGRSYNEQFF	TGCAGTGCTAGCCCCGAGACAGGGAGGTCCTACAATGAGCAGTTCTTC
.	TRBV20-1	.	TRBJ2-3	CCASVRALTSTDTQYF	TGCTGTGCTAGTGTCCGGGCCCTCACTAGCACAGATACGCAGTATTTT
.	TRBV18	many	TRBJ2-2	CASSPGRNTGELFF	TGTGCCAGCTCACCCGGACGCAACACCGGGGAGCTGTTTTTT
TRBD1	TRBV19	many	TRBJ1-2	CASSIPGQGYGYTF	TGTGCCAGTAGTATACCTGGACAGGGTTATGGCTACACCTTC
.	TRBV27	many	TRBJ1-6	CASSLLHDTYSPLHF	TGTGCCAGCAGTTTATTGCACGATACTTATTCACCCCTCCACTTT
TRBD2	TRBV6-4	many	TRBJ2-2	CASSESGGATGELFF	TGTGCCAGCAGTGAAAGCGGGGGGGCCACCGGGGAGCTGTTTTTT
TRBD1	TRBV4-2	many	TRBJ1-5	CASSQETGSAQPQHF	TGTGCCAGCAGCCAAGAGACAGGGTCGGCTCAGCCCCAGCATTTT
.	TRBV20-1	many	TRBJ2-5	CSAREGGNRGETQYF	TGCAGTGCTAGAGAGGGAGGAAACAGGGGAGAGACCCAGTACTTC
.	TRBV4-3	many	TRBJ2-7	CASSQDRSSYEQYF	TGCGCCAGCAGCCAAGACAGGAGCTCCTACGAGCAGTACTTC
.	TRBV19	many	TRBJ1-6	CASSPGKNSPLHF	TGTGCCAGTAGTCCAGGGAAGAATTCACCCCTCCACTTT
.	TRBV4-2	many	TRBJ2-2	CASSQVQGTGELFF	TGTGCCAGCAGCCAAGTACAGGGTACCGGGGAGCTGTTTTTT